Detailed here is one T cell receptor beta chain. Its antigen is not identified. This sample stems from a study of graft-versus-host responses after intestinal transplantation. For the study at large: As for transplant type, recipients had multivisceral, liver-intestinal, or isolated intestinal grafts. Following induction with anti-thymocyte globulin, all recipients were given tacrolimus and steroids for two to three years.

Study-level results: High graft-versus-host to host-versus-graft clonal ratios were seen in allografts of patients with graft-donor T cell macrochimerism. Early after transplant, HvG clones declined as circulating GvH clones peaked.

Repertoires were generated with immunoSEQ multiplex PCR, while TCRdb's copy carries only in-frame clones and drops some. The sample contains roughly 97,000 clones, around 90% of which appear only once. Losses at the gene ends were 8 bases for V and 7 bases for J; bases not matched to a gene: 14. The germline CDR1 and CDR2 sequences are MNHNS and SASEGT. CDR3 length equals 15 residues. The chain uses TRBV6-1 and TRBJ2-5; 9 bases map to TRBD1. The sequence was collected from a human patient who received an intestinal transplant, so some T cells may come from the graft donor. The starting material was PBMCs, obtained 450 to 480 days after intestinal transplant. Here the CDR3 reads CASQKPGQGIRTQYF. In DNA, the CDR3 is TGTGCCAGCCAAAAACCGGGACAGGGAATAAGGACCCAGTACTTC.